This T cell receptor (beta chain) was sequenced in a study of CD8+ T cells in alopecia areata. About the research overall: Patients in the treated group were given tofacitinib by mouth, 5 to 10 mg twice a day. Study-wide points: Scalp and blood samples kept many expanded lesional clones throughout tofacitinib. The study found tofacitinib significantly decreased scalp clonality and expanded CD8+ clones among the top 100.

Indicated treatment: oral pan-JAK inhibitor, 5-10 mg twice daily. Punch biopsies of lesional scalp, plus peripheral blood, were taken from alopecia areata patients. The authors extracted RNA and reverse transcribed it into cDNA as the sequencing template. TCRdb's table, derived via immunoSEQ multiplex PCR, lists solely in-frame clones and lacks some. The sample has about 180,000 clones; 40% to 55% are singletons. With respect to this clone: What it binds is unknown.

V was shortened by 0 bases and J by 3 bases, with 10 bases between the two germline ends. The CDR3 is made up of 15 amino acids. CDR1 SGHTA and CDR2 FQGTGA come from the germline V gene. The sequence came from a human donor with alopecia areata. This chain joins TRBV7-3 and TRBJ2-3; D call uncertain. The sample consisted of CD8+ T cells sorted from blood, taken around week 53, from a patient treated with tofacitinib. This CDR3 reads CASSLTPLATDTQYF. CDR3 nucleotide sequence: TGTGCCAGCAGCTTAACGCCTCTGGCTACAGATACGCAGTATTTT.